This T cell receptor beta chain was sequenced during a study of tumor-infiltrating lymphocytes in oesophageal squamous cell carcinoma. Concerning this clonotype itself: At one end the junction does not follow the germline gene, possibly because of a read error.

TCRdb independently ran MiXCR on the PCR reads; one entry per CDR3 protein. The sample consists of some 20,000 distinct CDR3 sequences, 40% to 45% of them appearing once. CDR3 size: 14 residues. CDR1 SGHTA and CDR2 FQGTGA come from the germline V gene. The specimen sequenced was normal esophageal tissue next to the tumor. This clonotype originated in a female donor with esophageal squamous cell carcinoma. This chain connects TRBV7-3 to TRBJ2-7; unclear D gene. The J call could be wrong; TRBJ2-1 is a better fit for the DNA end. In DNA, the CDR3 is TGTGCCAGCGGCTTCGGTGGCGGTTACAATGAGCAGTTCTTC. Translated: CASGFGGGYNEQFF.